This T cell receptor beta chain derives from a study of blood T cell repertoires in COVID-19. Grouping used clinical history reported by participants in a survey and questionnaire. The CDR3 is 14 residues long. The germline V gene has CDR1 ENHRY and CDR2 SYGVKD. With 2 bases removed from V and 2 bases from J, the gap between germline ends came to 8 bases. This clone was seen once. This table comes from immunoSEQ multiplex PCR, and its TCRdb copy is limited to in-frame clones, with some not included. The table has 220,000 or so clones, around 85% seen once; the top ten hold roughly 1.3%. Material for sequencing was PBMCs or T cells enriched from blood (not recorded which). This sequence joins TRBV10-3 and TRBJ2-3; unclear D gene. This clonotype originated in a woman between 40 and 50 years old with acute COVID-19. CDR3 protein: CAISEGTVTDTQYF. DNA for the CDR3: TGTGCCATCAGTGAGGGCACAGTCACAGATACGCAGTATTTT.